This entry lists 29 T cell receptor beta chains sequenced from one sample in a study of T-cell reconstitution after alpha-beta-depleted transplantation in children. Library preparation (for TCRbeta) was performed with unique molecular identifiers. Using its own MiXCR run on the PCR reads, TCRdb lists one record per CDR3 protein. The sample has roughly 570,000 distinct CDR3 sequences, over 25% seen once. The sample in question was PBMCs, obtained before TCRalphabeta/CD19-depleted stem cell transplant. The receptors were sampled from a boy under three years old with Wiskott-Aldrich syndrome, due to receive a stem cell transplant.

There are a few counts of this clonotype. V is TRBV5-1 and J is TRBJ1-5; 8 bases agree with TRBD1. The CDR3 is 14 amino acids. CDR1 is SGHRS, CDR2 YFSETQ, per germline. The junction had 8 bases not matched to a gene; V was cut back by 5 bases and J by 7 bases. CDR3 loop: CASRLRTGSQPQHF. The DNA of the CDR3 is TGCGCCAGCAGGCTGAGGACAGGGAGCCAGCCCCAGCATTTT.

CDR3 protein: CAISESAGGSTDTQYF. DNA of the CDR3: TGTGCCATCAGTGAGTCTGCGGGAGGTAGCACAGATACGCAGTATTTT. The chain employs TRBV10-3 and TRBJ2-3, with TRBD2 matching 8 bases. The CDR3 is 16 residues long. Losses at the gene ends were 0 bases for V and 0 bases for J; bases not matched to a gene: 2. CDR1 is ENHRY and CDR2 is SYGVKD in the germline V gene.

The sample holds a few counts of this clonotype. The chain employs TRBV29-1 and TRBJ2-3; TRBD2 matches 8 bases. This CDR3 is built from 13 residues. The V and J ends lost 2 bases and 4 bases, in that order; junction bases with no gene match: 2. Looked up from germline, CDR1 is SQVTM and CDR2 is ANQGSEA. The CDR3 region has the DNA TGCAGCGTTGAAAGAGCGGGAGCAGATACGCAGTATTTT. Amino acid sequence: CSVERAGADTQYF.

The V call is TRBV5-1, the J call TRBJ1-1; 7 bases agree with TRBD1. The CDR3 loop spans 14 amino acids. The J segment lost 0 bases and the V segment lost 7 bases, leaving 6 bases of the junction unmatched. Germline CDR1 reads SGHRS; CDR2 reads YFSETQ. The CDR3 region is CASCKDRLNTEAFF. The CDR3 DNA reads as TGCGCCAGCTGTAAGGACAGGCTGAACACTGAAGCTTTCTTT.

The V call is TRBV29-1, the J call TRBJ1-1, with D possibly matching TRBD1 (5 bases). The CDR3 spans 14 residues. The V gene lost 7 bases and the J gene lost 5 bases, with 20 bases spanning the gap. Germline V gene data show CDR1 as SQVTM and CDR2 as ANQGSEA. The CDR3 nucleotides read TGCAGCGCCCCCCGGGCAGGGAGAAAGACTGAAGCTTTCTTT. Translating gives CSAPRAGRKTEAFF. The variable domain in full, with the rest retrieved from reference TRBV29-1 and TRBJ1-1, is SAVISQKPSRDICQRGTSLTIQCQVDSQVTMMFWYRQQPGQSLTLIATANQGSEATYESGFVIDKFPISRPNLTFSTLTVSNMSPEDSSIYLCSAPRAGRKTEAFFGQGTRLTVV.

A few counts support this clonotype. The chain has TRBV20-1 and TRBJ2-3, with D uncertain. The germline CDR1 and CDR2 sequences are DFQATT and SNEGSKA (reference sequence). The CDR3 spans 15 residues. Trimming took off 1 base at V and 6 bases at J, with 17 bases between the two ends. CDR3 sequence: CSARGAGRLWDTQYF. Here the CDR3 DNA reads TGCAGTGCTAGAGGGGCTGGGCGTTTATGGGATACGCAGTATTTT.

This chain joins TRBV7-9 and TRBJ2-3; D is possibly TRBD1 (5 bases). Germline V gives CDR1 SEHNR, CDR2 FQNEAQ (reference sequence). The CDR3 is made up of 17 amino acids. V gave up 1 base and J gave up 5 bases, with 19 bases separating them. CDR3 DNA: TGTGCCAGCAGCTTAGGAAGGGGCCGGGCCCCGGGAGATACGCAGTATTTT. The encoded protein is CASSLGRGRAPGDTQYF.

V usage is TRBV6-1 and J usage is TRBJ1-5; 8 positions match TRBD1. Per the germline V gene, CDR1 is MNHNS and CDR2 is SASEGT. Trimming at V came to 6 bases and at J to 0 bases, leaving 4 bases not matched to a gene. The CDR3 is made up of 15 amino acids. CDR3 amino acids: CASSRGQDSNQPQHF. CDR3 sequence (DNA): TGTGCCAGCAGCCGGGGACAGGATAGCAATCAGCCCCAGCATTTT.

In its sample, this clonotype was seen a few times. The gene calls are TRBV5-1 and TRBJ1-2; D perhaps matches TRBD1 (5 bases). Per the germline V gene, CDR1 is SGHRS and CDR2 is YFSETQ. V lost 0 bases and J lost 0, with 12 bases in between. This CDR3 comprises 16 residues. The CDR3 bases are TGCGCCAGCAGCTTGGGGGCAGGGCGCGCTAACTATGGCTACACCTTC. Its translation is CASSLGAGRANYGYTF.

This clonotype was seen a few times. The gene calls are TRBV5-1 and TRBJ2-7; TRBD2 is a possible D gene (6 bases). The CDR3 spans 14 residues. V dropped 1 base and J dropped 2 bases, with 10 bases sitting between them. The germline V gene encodes CDR1 SGHRS and CDR2 YFSETQ. The chain's CDR3 is CASSLIRGAYEQYF. CDR3 in DNA: TGCGCCAGCAGCTTGATTCGCGGGGCCTACGAGCAGTACTTC.

This clonotype has only a few counts. The chain recombines TRBV27 with TRBJ1-2; tentatively, D is TRBD1 (5 bases). The CDR3 runs 13 residues. Germline assignment: CDR1 MNHEY and CDR2 SMNVEV (reference sequence). V lost 6 bases to trimming and J lost 0 bases, with 8 bases between them. CDR3 sequence reads: CASRQDTNYGYTF. The CDR3 DNA is TGTGCCAGCAGGCAGGACACTAACTATGGCTACACCTTC.

The chain recombines TRBV20-1 with TRBJ1-1; D unresolved. The germline V gene encodes CDR1 DFQATT and CDR2 SNEGSKA (reference sequence). Trimming removed 2 bases at V and 4 bases at J, with 8 bases between. The CDR3 spans 12 residues. This CDR3 is CSARRGGTEAFF. CDR3 bases: TGCAGTGCTAGACGGGGAGGCACTGAAGCTTTCTTT.

The chain joins TRBV5-1 to TRBJ1-1; the match to TRBD1 covers 12 bases. Trimming took 4 bases from V and 3 from J; bases not matched to a gene: 13. The germline gives CDR1 SGHRS, CDR2 YFSETQ. The CDR3 is 18 amino acids. CDR3 DNA sequence: TGCGCCAGCAGCCCCGGGGACAGGGGGCCGAAAGGGGACACTGAAGCTTTCTTT. Residues: CASSPGDRGPKGDTEAFF. Supplemented by reference TRBV5-1 and TRBJ1-1, the full variable domain reads KAGVTQTPRYLIKTRGQQVTLSCSPISGHRSVSWYQQTPGQGLQFLFEYFSETQRNKGNFPGRFSGRQFSNSRSEMNVSTLELGDSALYLCASSPGDRGPKGDTEAFFGQGTRLTVV.

A few counts support this clonotype. The chain combines TRBV12-3 or TRBV12-4 with TRBJ2-1; TRBD1 matches at 9 bases. Trimming at V came to 6 bases and at J to 3 bases, leaving 6 bases not matched to a gene. The CDR3 has 15 amino acids. Here the CDR3 reads CASSIDRGDYNEQFF. In nucleotides, the CDR3 is TGTGCCAGCAGCATTGACAGGGGGGACTACAATGAGCAGTTCTTC.

This clonotype was seen a few times. The DNA of the CDR3 is TGTGCCAGCAGTTTACGGGCCGCCCGGTACACAGATACGCAGTATTTT. Protein product: CASSLRAARYTDTQYF. This chain connects TRBV27 to TRBJ2-3; D unclear. This CDR3 comprises 16 residues. The germline V gene has CDR1 MNHEY and CDR2 SMNVEV (reference sequence). Trimming left V 2 bases short and J 2 bases short, with 14 bases between.

Points on this clonotype: The junction departs from the called germline gene at one end, perhaps through a read error. This chain joins TRBV29-1 and TRBJ2-1, with 13 bases identical to TRBD2. The CDR3 runs 15 residues. CDR1 and CDR2 from the germline V gene are SQVTM and ANQGSEA. This CDR3 is CIVAQTSGRNNEQFF. CDR3 DNA: TGCATCGTTGCCCAGACTAGCGGGAGGAACAATGAGCAGTTCTTC.

This clonotype was recorded a few times. The rearrangement uses TRBV7-3 and TRBJ2-5; D perhaps matches TRBD2 (6 bases). In germline, CDR1 is SGHTA, CDR2 FQGTGA. V gave up 2 bases and J gave up 2 bases, with 9 bases separating them. The CDR3 loop spans 14 amino acids. CDR3 sequence reads: CASSLFGGQETQYF. For the CDR3, the DNA is TGTGCCAGCAGCTTATTCGGGGGTCAAGAGACCCAGTACTTC.

This clonotype was seen a few times. The chain couples TRBV7-3 to TRBJ2-1, with 7 bases matching TRBD1. The CDR3 has 14 residues. V was clipped by 0 bases and J by 8 bases; unmatched bases: 4. Per the germline V gene, CDR1 is SGHTA and CDR2 is FQGTGA. The CDR3: CASSLTPGGDEQFF. In DNA, the CDR3 is TGTGCCAGCAGCTTAACCCCAGGGGGAGATGAGCAGTTCTTC.

This clonotype was picked up a small number of times. V gene TRBV29-1 combines with J gene TRBJ2-2; maybe TRBD2 (5 bases). The CDR3 extends over 13 amino acids. The V gene lost 0 bases and the J gene lost 9 bases, with 11 bases spanning the gap. Germline assignment: CDR1 SQVTM and CDR2 ANQGSEA. The CDR3 sequence is CSVEDAGTRELFF. The CDR3 DNA is TGCAGCGTTGAAGACGCGGGTACCCGGGAGCTGTTTTTT.

The chain uses TRBV6-1 and TRBJ2-7; possible D gene TRBD1, 6 bases. V was clipped by 5 bases and J by 2 bases, with 16 bases between them. Germline CDR1 is MNHNS and CDR2 is SASEGT. The CDR3 extends over 15 amino acids. In nucleotides, the CDR3 is TGTGCCAGCAGTCCATTGGCACAGGGACCCTACGAGCAGTACTTC. This sequence encodes CASSPLAQGPYEQYF.

The chain links TRBV28 to TRBJ2-1; weak D call: TRBD1 (5 bases). This CDR3 spans 12 amino acids. V lost 3 bases and J 8 bases, leaving 8 bases between the germline ends. Germline CDR1 reads MDHEN; CDR2 reads SYDVKM. CDR3 in amino acids: CASSFLRDEQFF. The CDR3 DNA is TGTGCCAGCAGTTTCCTCAGGGATGAGCAGTTCTTC.

The V and J genes are TRBV12-3 or TRBV12-4 and TRBJ2-1; D not resolved. This CDR3 is 11 amino acids long. Trimming stripped 4 bases from V and 12 bases from J, with 10 bases between. CDR3 region: CASSYRVSQFF. The CDR3 DNA follows: TGTGCCAGCAGTTACAGAGTCTCGCAGTTCTTC.

The V call is TRBV5-4, the J call TRBJ2-5; the match to TRBD2 covers 9 bases. Germline CDR1 and CDR2: SGHNT and YYREEE (reference sequence). The CDR3 totals 20 residues. Trimming cost V 0 bases and J 5 bases; bases outside gene matches: 20. The CDR3 bases are TGTGCCAGCAGCTTGGTAGGGCTAGCGGGAATGGTCCATTTTTATGAGACCCAGTACTTC. Residues: CASSLVGLAGMVHFYETQYF.

This clonotype was observed a few times. This sequence joins TRBV20-1 and TRBJ2-3; 8 bases are shared with TRBD2. The CDR3 sequence is 12 residues long. Germline V gene lookup returns CDR1 DFQATT and CDR2 SNEGSKA (reference sequence). Trimming cost V 7 bases and J 4 bases; bases outside gene matches: 4. CDR3 coding DNA: TGCAGTGGGCGGGAGGTCGCAGATACGCAGTATTTT. Translating it yields CSGREVADTQYF.

This chain connects TRBV6-4 to TRBJ2-2; D gene ambiguous. Germline values: CDR1 MRHNA, CDR2 SNTAGT. Trimming took off 4 bases at V and 5 bases at J, with 11 bases between the two ends. The CDR3 is 14 amino acids. The CDR3 nucleotides are TGTGCCAGCAGTGCCGGAGATGAAACCGGGGAGCTGTTTTTT. This translates into CASSAGDETGELFF.

This clonotype appeared once. Germline and junction disagree at one end, which may indicate a read error. The V call is TRBV12-3 or TRBV12-4, the J call TRBJ2-5, with TRBD2 matching 7 bases. The CDR3 spans 16 residues. DNA of the CDR3: TGTGTCAGCAGTTTCTTAGTTGCGGGAGCGGGAGAGACCCAGTACTTC. It yields the protein CVSSFLVAGAGETQYF.

The rearrangement joins TRBV12-3 or TRBV12-4 to TRBJ2-7, with 8 bases identical to TRBD2. V lost 2 bases and J lost 1; bases outside the gene matches: 10. CDR3 length: 17 amino acids. The CDR3: CASSLRASGHPSYEQYF. CDR3 coding DNA: TGTGCCAGCAGTTTAAGGGCTAGCGGGCATCCTTCCTACGAGCAGTACTTC.

In its sample, this clonotype was seen a few times. V gene TRBV12-3 or TRBV12-4 combines with J gene TRBJ2-1; 8 bases are shared with TRBD2. Trimming took 1 base from V and 2 from J; bases not matched to a gene: 4. The CDR3 is made up of 16 amino acids. CDR3 bases: TGTGCCAGCAGTTTAGGGGTAGCGGGACCCTACAATGAGCAGTTCTTC. Amino acid sequence: CASSLGVAGPYNEQFF.

This clonotype has just one count. The CDR3 sequence is CASSYTGGEETQYF. The CDR3 bases are TGTGCCAGCAGTTATACGGGGGGGGAAGAGACCCAGTACTTC. The rearrangement links TRBV6-5 to TRBJ2-5; 8 bases are a match to TRBD2. V lost 3 bases and J lost 3; bases outside the gene matches: 3. Germline assignment: CDR1 MNHEY and CDR2 SVGAGI. The CDR3 length is 14 residues.